The rows below give T cell receptor beta chains drawn from one sample of a study of blood T cell repertoires in COVID-19. The data were produced by immunoSEQ multiplex PCR, yet TCRdb's version contains in-frame clones alone and is incomplete. Of approximately 440,000 clones in the sample, about 90% were seen once. The sequencing sample was made of PBMCs or T cells enriched from blood (not recorded which). The receptors were sampled from a woman between 18 and 29 years old who had recovered from COVID-19. CDR3s include the opening cysteine and the closing phenylalanine or tryptophan. Each record gives: clone size, J gene, V gene, D gene, CDR3 DNA, CDR3 protein. The D gene is left open where the match is weak. Only part of the rows carry a size: once, few, many, or a class if the clone is expanded.

>NA|TRBJ2-5|TRBV28|NA
TGTGCCAGCAGTTTTCGACAGGAGGGAGGGACCATAGAGGAGACCCAGTACTTC
CASSFRQEGGTIEETQYF
>NA|TRBJ2-2|TRBV5-4|TRBD1
TGTGCCAGCAGCTCCAGGGGGATGAACACCGGGGAGCTGTTTTTT
CASSSRGMNTGELFF
>NA|TRBJ2-7|TRBV14|NA
TGTGCCAGCAGCTATAACACAGGGAGCAACGAGCAGTACTTC
CASSYNTGSNEQYF
>NA|TRBJ1-2|TRBV27|NA
TGTGCCAGCAGTCTCATTAAGGAGGGGTATGGCTACACCTTC
CASSLIKEGYGYTF
>NA|TRBJ2-1|TRBV5-4|TRBD2
TGTGCCAGCAGCTTACAGCGGGGGGCCTCCGCTACCTACAATGAGCAGTTCTTC
CASSLQRGASATYNEQFF
>NA|TRBJ2-3|TRBV3-1/TRBV3-2|TRBD2
TGTGCCAGCAGCCAAGGACTAGCGGGGGGTGCAGATACGCAGTATTTT
CASSQGLAGGADTQYF
>few|TRBJ2-2|TRBV6-5|NA
TGTGCCACCGTGAGGGGGGGAGGATCTCCCGGGGAGCTGTTTTTT
CATVRGGGSPGELFF
>NA|TRBJ1-2|TRBV5-1|TRBD1
TGCGCCAGCAGCTTGCGAGGACAGGCTTCCCATGGCTACACCTTC
CASSLRGQASHGYTF
>NA|TRBJ1-1|TRBV5-5|TRBD1
TGTGCCAGCAGCTCGACAGGGGCCCCGAACACTGAAGCTTTCTTT
CASSSTGAPNTEAFF
>NA|TRBJ1-2|TRBV30|NA
TGTGCCTGGAGCCCAGCCGGGGGAGAGGACTATGGCTACACCTTC
CAWSPAGGEDYGYTF
>NA|TRBJ2-7|TRBV11-2|TRBD2
TGTGCCAGCAGCTTAGAGTGGGGGACTATGTCCTACGAGCAGTACTTC
CASSLEWGTMSYEQYF
>NA|TRBJ2-1|TRBV19|TRBD1
TGTGCCAGTAGTCTAAATCCGGGACAGCTGTACAATGAGCAGTTCTTC
CASSLNPGQLYNEQFF
>NA|TRBJ1-1|TRBV6-1|NA
TGTGCCAGCAGTGAAGGGCCTGTCGTCCTCACTGAAGCTTTCTTT
CASSEGPVVLTEAFF
>NA|TRBJ1-1|TRBV3-1/TRBV3-2|NA
TGTGCCAGCAGCCTTTCGGGAGTCGGAGCTTTCTTT
CASSLSGVGAFF
>NA|TRBJ1-2|TRBV3-1/TRBV3-2|TRBD1
TGTGCCAGCAGCCAATCAAGACAGGGGGCGCAGACGGGAATCTATGGCTACACCTTC
CASSQSRQGAQTGIYGYTF
>NA|TRBJ2-6|TRBV19|NA
TGTGCCAGTAGTACCAACTCTGGGGCCAACGTCCTGACTTTC
CASSTNSGANVLTF
>NA|TRBJ2-7|TRBV5-1|NA
TGCGCCAGCAGCCCGTCGGGGCAGGGGTTGAAGTCCTACGAGCAGTACTTC
CASSPSGQGLKSYEQYF
>NA|TRBJ2-1|TRBV25-1|TRBD2
TGTGCCAGCAGTGAGGGACTAGCGGGGAACAATGAGCAGTTCTTC
CASSEGLAGNNEQFF
>once|TRBJ1-2|TRBV7-9|NA
TGTGCCAGCAGCTTAGAGAGGGACTATGGCTACACCTTC
CASSLERDYGYTF
>once|TRBJ2-2|TRBV4-1|NA
TGCGCCAGCAGCCAAGTTCCGAGGGCCGGGGAGCTGTTTTTT
CASSQVPRAGELFF
>NA|TRBJ2-5|TRBV12-3/TRBV12-4|NA
TGTGCCAGCAGACAGGGAGCTGAGGAGACCCAGTACTTC
CASRQGAEETQYF
>NA|TRBJ2-4|TRBV2|NA
TGTGCCAGCAGTGGACGGGGAGACAAAAACATTCAGTACTTC
CASSGRGDKNIQYF
>NA|TRBJ1-5|TRBV19|TRBD1
TGTGCCAGTAGTTCGTGGGACAGGGGATATCAGCCCCAGCATTTT
CASSSWDRGYQPQHF
>NA|TRBJ1-1|TRBV5-1|NA
TGCGCCAGCAGGGGGAAAGAAGGGGTGAACACTGAAGCTTTCTTT
CASRGKEGVNTEAFF
>NA|TRBJ1-5|TRBV6-6|NA
TGTGCCAGGACAGTTACGCTCAATCAGCCCCAGCATTTT
CARTVTLNQPQHF
>NA|TRBJ2-1|TRBV3-1/TRBV3-2|TRBD2
TGTGCCAGCAGTACAAGCGGGGGCTCCTACAATGAGCAGTTCTTC
CASSTSGGSYNEQFF
>NA|TRBJ1-2|TRBV3-1/TRBV3-2|NA
TGTGCCAGCAGCCAAGGGGTTGACGGCTTCCGGAGGGGCTACACCTTC
CASSQGVDGFRRGYTF
>NA|TRBJ2-3|TRBV10-3|TRBD2
TGTGCCACTGAGGCGGGGGGAGATACGCAGTATTTT
CATEAGGDTQYF
>once|TRBJ2-7|TRBV6-6|TRBD1
TGTGCCAGCAGTTACGGGACAGGGGGTCCCTACGAGCAGTACTTC
CASSYGTGGPYEQYF
>NA|TRBJ1-1|TRBV19|TRBD1
TGTGCCAGTAGTTCGACAGGGGGCTACGGTGAAGCTTTCTTT
CASSSTGGYGEAFF
>NA|TRBJ1-1|TRBV2|TRBD1
TGTGCCTCCCGCCGGACAGGGGGGGAATACACTGAAGCTTTCTTT
CASRRTGGEYTEAFF
>NA|TRBJ2-2|TRBV5-6|NA
TGTGCCAGCAGCTCGTCCCGGGGTCCGGCCGGGGAGCTGTTTTTT
CASSSSRGPAGELFF
>NA|TRBJ2-3|TRBV9|NA
TGTGCCAGCAGCCTGAGACAGGACGCCACAGATACGCAGTATTTT
CASSLRQDATDTQYF
>NA|TRBJ1-5|TRBV7-3|NA
TGTGCCAGCAGCTTAACGGGAGGAAGCAATCAGCCCCAGCATTTT
CASSLTGGSNQPQHF
>NA|TRBJ2-3|TRBV11-2|NA
TGTGCCAGCAGCCCCAGCGGAACCACAGATACGCAGTATTTT
CASSPSGTTDTQYF
>NA|TRBJ1-4|TRBV27|TRBD1
TGTGCCAGCAGTACTCGGACAGGAGAGAATGAAAAACTGTTTTTT
CASSTRTGENEKLFF
>NA|TRBJ2-3|TRBV6-5|TRBD1
TGTGCCAGCAGTTATACAGGGGGCTTTGGCGATACGCAGTATTTT
CASSYTGGFGDTQYF
>NA|TRBJ1-5|TRBV7-9|NA
TGTGCCAGCAGCTCCCTAGGGGATCAGCCCCAGCATTTT
CASSSLGDQPQHF
>NA|TRBJ2-1|TRBV3-1/TRBV3-2|TRBD1
TGTGCCAGCAGCCACACAGGGGGTGAGCAGTTCTTC
CASSHTGGEQFF
>NA|TRBJ1-1|TRBV21-1|NA
TGTGCCACCCCCGGATTTCCTCGGGACACTGAAGCTTTCTTT
CATPGFPRDTEAFF
>NA|TRBJ1-1|TRBV7-9|NA
TGTGCCAGCAGCTTAGAATCGACGGGGTCCAAAAAAGCTTTCTTT
CASSLESTGSKKAFF
>NA|TRBJ1-4|TRBV5-1|TRBD1
TGCGCCAGCAGCTTGGCCGTCCCGGGACAGCTATCTCTGTTTTTT
CASSLAVPGQLSLFF
>NA|TRBJ2-7|TRBV5-6|TRBD1
TGTGCCAGCAGCTTTCCGGGACAGGGGGGCGAGCAGTACTTC
CASSFPGQGGEQYF
>NA|TRBJ1-4|TRBV7-2|TRBD1
TGTGCCAGCAGCTCATACAGGGGGCGAGATGAAAAACTGTTTTTT
CASSSYRGRDEKLFF
>NA|TRBJ1-2|TRBV7-9|NA
TGTGCCAGTACCCGAGGGGGAGAGAACTATGGCTACACCTTC
CASTRGGENYGYTF
>NA|TRBJ1-1|TRBV24-1|NA
TGTGCCACCAGTGACTCGGCGGGGGGCAAGGACACTGAAGCTTTCTTT
CATSDSAGGKDTEAFF
>NA|TRBJ2-5|TRBV19|NA
TGTGCCAGTAGTATGGCAAGGACAGCTTCCCAAGAGACCCAGTACTTC
CASSMARTASQETQYF
>NA|TRBJ2-5|TRBV11-2|NA
TGTGCCACCCACTCACGGGGGCTAGCGGCCCAAGAGACCCAGTACTTC
CATHSRGLAAQETQYF
>NA|TRBJ2-5|TRBV5-4|TRBD1
TGTGCCAGCAGCGGCGCCCGACAGGGGGAAGAGACCCAGTACTTC
CASSGARQGEETQYF
>once|TRBJ2-5|TRBV2|NA
TGTGCCAGCAACCAGGGTGGGGCCCGGGAGACCCAGTACTTC
CASNQGGARETQYF
>once|TRBJ2-1|TRBV9|NA
TGTGCCAGCAGCGTACGGGACACCTCCTACAATGAGCAGTTCTTC
CASSVRDTSYNEQFF
>NA|TRBJ2-3|TRBV29-1|TRBD2
TGCAGCGTTAGCGGGGGACTAGCGGGGGACACAGATACGCAGTATTTT
CSVSGGLAGDTDTQYF
>NA|TRBJ2-1|TRBV9|NA
TGTGCCAGCAGCCCTTCCCTGGGCAGGGCCTACAATGAGCAGTTCTTC
CASSPSLGRAYNEQFF
>few|TRBJ1-5|TRBV5-5|TRBD1
TGTGCCAGCAGCTTGGAGTGGCCAGGGGGCACCAATCAGCCCCAGCATTTT
CASSLEWPGGTNQPQHF